What follows describes a single TCR beta chain. The CDR3 sequence is 12 residues long. Trimming shortened V by 3 bases and J by 5 bases, and 7 bases separated the two germline ends. Looked up from germline, CDR1 is LGHDT and CDR2 is YNNKEL (reference sequence). The sample belongs to a study of blood T cell repertoires in COVID-19. Per the original data handling: Reference gene primers were amplified, and this amplification served to estimate nucleated cell counts. Profiling relied on immunoSEQ multiplex PCR, and the TCRdb table lists in-frame clones only, not all of them. V, J and clone size were drawn from that table, and D and trimming were deduced from the DNA. The data show roughly 85,000 clones, 75% to 90% seen once.

This TCR derives from a man aged 50-60 years with active or convalescent COVID-19. The rearrangement links TRBV3-1 (or the pseudogene TRBV3-2) to TRBJ2-5; D remains ambiguous. Source material: peripheral blood. CDR3 amino acids: CASSHRRETQYF. The CDR3 nucleotides are TGTGCCAGCAGCCACAGGCGCGAGACCCAGTACTTC.